By its share, the clone carrying this TCR beta chain is medium-sized. These data are taken from a study of neurological immune-mediated disorders. Each TCR transcript was tagged with a 10-nucleotide random UMI during 5'RACE. TCRdb redid the calling of the 5' RACE reads with MiXCR, one entry per CDR3 protein. The sample lists approximately 46,000 distinct CDR3 sequences, 9% to 12% occurring once. Germline V gives CDR1 SGHKS, CDR2 YYEKEE (reference sequence). Trimming stripped 0 bases from V and 2 bases from J, with 10 bases between. The CDR3 has 15 residues. Unsorted libraries were generated from 2 million PBMCs held at -80 degrees C.

V and J are TRBV5-5 and TRBJ2-3; D is unresolved. The specimen was PBMCs. The clonotype was recovered from a man in his 70s with HTLV-1-associated myelopathy (HAM/TSP). For the CDR3, the DNA is TGTGCCAGCAGCTTGGCCCTAGTCTCCACAGATACGCAGTATTTT. This encodes CASSLALVSTDTQYF.